This TCR beta chain was identified in a study of radiotherapy plus CTLA-4 blockade in lung cancer. Regarding the study as a whole: Peripheral blood showed expansion of tumor-derived TCR clones after radiotherapy and ipilimumab.

Note on this clone: Its antigen is unidentified.

Measured with immunoSEQ multiplex PCR; TCRdb has only the in-frame clones, and not every one. The data show roughly 59,000 clones, around 74% seen once. Focal radiation plus CTLA-4 blockade with ipilimumab was administered to patients who had chemo-refractory metastatic non-small-cell lung cancer. The CDR3 has 12 residues. The germline gives CDR1 SGHDT, CDR2 YYEEEE. Trimming removed 0 bases at V and 5 bases at J, with 6 bases between. The rearrangement uses TRBV5-6 and TRBJ2-7; D is unclear. Sequenced here: peripheral blood, sampled from a patient treated with radiotherapy plus ipilimumab. The source of this sequence is a human donor with non-small cell lung cancer whose response to radiotherapy plus ipilimumab could not be evaluated. In nucleotides, the CDR3 is TGTGCCAGCAGCTTGGCAGTTAACGAGCAGTACTTC. It codes for CASSLAVNEQYF.